The following is a T cell receptor beta chain sequence with its context. This record belongs to a study of CD8 T cells in Susac syndrome. This CDR3 is 15 amino acids long. Trimming took 6 bases from V and 6 from J; bases not matched to a gene: 12. From germline, CDR1 is MNHEY and CDR2 SMNVEV (reference sequence). An amount of RNA that ranged from roughly 0.45 to 1 ug was reverse transcribed with random hexamers. TCRdb recomputed calls from the immunoSEQ multiplex PCR reads with MiXCR, one row per CDR3 protein. The sample includes about 290,000 distinct CDR3 sequences, almost 85% seen only once; the top ten take 0.21%.

The sequencing sample was made of CD8+ T cells from PBMCs. The chain recombines TRBV27 with TRBJ1-1; 8 bases agree with TRBD1. This clonotype originated in a human donor with multiple sclerosis. The CDR3 bases are TGTGCCAGCAGGATTACTGGATCCAGGGGGCCTGAAGCTTTCTTT. Translating gives CASRITGSRGPEAFF.